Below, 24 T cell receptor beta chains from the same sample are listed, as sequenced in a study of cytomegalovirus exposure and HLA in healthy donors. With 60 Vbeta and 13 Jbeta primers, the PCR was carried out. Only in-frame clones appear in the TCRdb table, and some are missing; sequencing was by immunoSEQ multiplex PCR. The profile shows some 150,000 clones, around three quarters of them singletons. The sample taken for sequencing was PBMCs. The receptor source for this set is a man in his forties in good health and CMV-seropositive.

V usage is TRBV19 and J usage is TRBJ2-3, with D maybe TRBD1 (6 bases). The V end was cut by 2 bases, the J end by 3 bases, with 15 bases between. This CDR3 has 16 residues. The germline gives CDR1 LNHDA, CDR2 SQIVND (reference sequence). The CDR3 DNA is TGTGCCAGTAGTATACGGGACCGGGACATAACAGATACGCAGTATTTT. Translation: CASSIRDRDITDTQYF.

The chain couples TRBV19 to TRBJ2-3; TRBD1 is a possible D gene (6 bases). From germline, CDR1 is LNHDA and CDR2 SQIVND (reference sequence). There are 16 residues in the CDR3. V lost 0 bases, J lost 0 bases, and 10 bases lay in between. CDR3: CASSIENRASTDTQYF. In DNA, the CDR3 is TGTGCCAGTAGTATAGAGAACAGGGCTAGCACAGATACGCAGTATTTT.

CDR3 amino acids: CASRPTRDFGYTF. The DNA for the CDR3 is TGTGCCAGTAGACCAACCCGGGACTTTGGCTACACCTTC. The chain joins TRBV19 to TRBJ1-2; maybe TRBD1 (5 bases). In germline, CDR1 is LNHDA, CDR2 SQIVND (reference sequence). The CDR3 runs 13 residues. Trimming shortened V by 6 bases and J by 7 bases, and 15 bases separated the two germline ends. Combining the CDR3 with reference TRBV19 and TRBJ1-2 gives the whole variable domain DGGITQSPKYLFRKEGQNVTLSCEQNLNHDAMYWYRQDPGQGLRLIYYSQIVNDFQKGDIAEGYSVSREKKESFPLTVTSAQKNPTAFYLCASRPTRDFGYTFGSGTRLTVV.

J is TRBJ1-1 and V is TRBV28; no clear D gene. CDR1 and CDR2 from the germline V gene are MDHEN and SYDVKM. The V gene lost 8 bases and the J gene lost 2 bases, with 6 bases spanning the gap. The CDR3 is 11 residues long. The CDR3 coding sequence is TGTGCCAGCGCAGATAACACTGAAGCTTTCTTT. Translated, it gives CASADNTEAFF.

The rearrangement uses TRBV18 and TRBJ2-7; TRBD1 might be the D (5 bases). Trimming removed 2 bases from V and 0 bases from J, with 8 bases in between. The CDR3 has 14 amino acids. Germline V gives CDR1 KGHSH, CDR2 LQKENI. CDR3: CASSPKDISYEQYF. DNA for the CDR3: TGTGCCAGCTCACCAAAGGACATCTCCTACGAGCAGTACTTC.

The CDR3 DNA sequence: TGTGCCAGCAGTCAACAGGGGGTAGAGACCCAGTACTTC. This sequence encodes CASSQQGVETQYF. The chain carries TRBV2 and TRBJ2-5, with TRBD1 identical over 8 bases. From germline, CDR1 is SNHLY and CDR2 FYNNEI. V lost 5 bases and J lost 4; bases outside the gene matches: 3. This CDR3 contains 13 residues.

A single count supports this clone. In nucleotides, the CDR3 is TGTGCCAGCAGTGAACAGGGACTAGCGGAGTACTACAATGAGCAGTTCTTC. It encodes CASSEQGLAEYYNEQFF. The chain uses TRBV2 and TRBJ2-1; the match to TRBD2 covers 11 bases. The CDR3 has 17 amino acids. Germline loops: CDR1 SNHLY, CDR2 FYNNEI. Trimming cost V 2 bases and J 3 bases; bases outside gene matches: 6.

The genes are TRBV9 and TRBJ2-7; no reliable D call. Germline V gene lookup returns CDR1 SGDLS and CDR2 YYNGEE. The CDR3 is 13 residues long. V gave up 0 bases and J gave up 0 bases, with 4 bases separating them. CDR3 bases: TGTGCCAGCAGCGTAGGAGTCTCCTACGAGCAGTACTTC. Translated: CASSVGVSYEQYF.

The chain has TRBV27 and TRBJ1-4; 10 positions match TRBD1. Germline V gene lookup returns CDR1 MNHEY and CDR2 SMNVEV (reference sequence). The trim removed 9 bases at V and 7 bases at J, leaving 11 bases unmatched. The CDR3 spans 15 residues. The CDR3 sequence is CASTNPGQGTEKLFF. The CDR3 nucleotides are TGTGCCAGTACCAATCCGGGACAGGGGACTGAAAAACTGTTTTTT.

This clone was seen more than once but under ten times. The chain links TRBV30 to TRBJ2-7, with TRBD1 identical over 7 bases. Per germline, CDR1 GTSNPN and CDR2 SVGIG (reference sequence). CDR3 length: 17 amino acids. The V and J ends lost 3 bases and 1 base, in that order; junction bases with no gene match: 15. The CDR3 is CAWRPSIRDSLSYEQYF. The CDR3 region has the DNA TGTGCCTGGAGGCCCTCAATCCGGGACAGTCTGTCCTACGAGCAGTACTTC.

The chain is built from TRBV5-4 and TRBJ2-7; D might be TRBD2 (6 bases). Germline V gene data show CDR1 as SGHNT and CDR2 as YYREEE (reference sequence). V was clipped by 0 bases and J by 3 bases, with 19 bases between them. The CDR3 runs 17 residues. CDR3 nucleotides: TGTGCCAGCAGCTTGGCCGGGGCGGGGACTTTTGTCTACGAGCAGTACTTC. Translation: CASSLAGAGTFVYEQYF.

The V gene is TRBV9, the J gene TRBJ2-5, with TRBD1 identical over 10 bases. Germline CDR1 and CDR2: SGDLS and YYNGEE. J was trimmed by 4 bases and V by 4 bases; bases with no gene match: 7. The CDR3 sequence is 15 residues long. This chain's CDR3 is CASSIGTGVGETQYF. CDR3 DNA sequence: TGTGCCAGCAGCATCGGGACAGGGGTAGGAGAGACCCAGTACTTC.

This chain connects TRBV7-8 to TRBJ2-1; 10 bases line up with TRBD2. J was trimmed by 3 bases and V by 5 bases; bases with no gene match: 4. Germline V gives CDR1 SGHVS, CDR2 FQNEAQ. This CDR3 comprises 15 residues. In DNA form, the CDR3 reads TGTGCCAGCAGCCCCGGACTAGCGGTCTACAATGAGCAGTTCTTC. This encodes CASSPGLAVYNEQFF.

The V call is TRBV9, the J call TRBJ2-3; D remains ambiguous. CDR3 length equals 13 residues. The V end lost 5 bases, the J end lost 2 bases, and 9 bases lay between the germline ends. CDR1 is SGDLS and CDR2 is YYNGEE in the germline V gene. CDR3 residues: CASSNTNTDTQYF. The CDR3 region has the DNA TGTGCCAGCAGTAACACCAACACAGATACGCAGTATTTT.

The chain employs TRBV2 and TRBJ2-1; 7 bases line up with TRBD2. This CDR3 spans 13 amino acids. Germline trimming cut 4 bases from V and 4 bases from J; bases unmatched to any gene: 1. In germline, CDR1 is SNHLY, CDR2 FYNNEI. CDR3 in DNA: TGTGCCAGCAGTGGGGAGGGGTACAATGAGCAGTTCTTC. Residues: CASSGEGYNEQFF.

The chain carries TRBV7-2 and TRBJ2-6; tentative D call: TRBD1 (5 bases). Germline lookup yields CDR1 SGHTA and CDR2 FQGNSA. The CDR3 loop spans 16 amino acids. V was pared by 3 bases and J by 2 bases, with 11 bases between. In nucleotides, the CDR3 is TGTGCCAGCAGCTTGTCAGGGCGGACTGGGGCCAACGTCCTGACTTTC. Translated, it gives CASSLSGRTGANVLTF.

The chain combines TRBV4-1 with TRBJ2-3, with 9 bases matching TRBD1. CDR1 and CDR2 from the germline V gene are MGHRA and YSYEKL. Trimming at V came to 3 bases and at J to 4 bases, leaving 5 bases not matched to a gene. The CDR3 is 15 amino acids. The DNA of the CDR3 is TGCGCCAGCAGCCATACAGGGGGCGCAGCAGATACGCAGTATTTT. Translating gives CASSHTGGAADTQYF.

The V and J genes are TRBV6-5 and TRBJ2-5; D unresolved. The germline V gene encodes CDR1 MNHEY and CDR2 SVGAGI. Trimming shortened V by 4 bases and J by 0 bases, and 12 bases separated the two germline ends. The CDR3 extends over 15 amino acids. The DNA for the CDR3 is TGTGCCAGCAGTTTTTATGACGGAGACCAAGAGACCCAGTACTTC. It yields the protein CASSFYDGDQETQYF.

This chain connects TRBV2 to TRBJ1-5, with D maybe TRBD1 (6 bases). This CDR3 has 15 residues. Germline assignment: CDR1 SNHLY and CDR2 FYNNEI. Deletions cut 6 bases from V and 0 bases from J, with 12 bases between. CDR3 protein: CASRLQGISNQPQHF. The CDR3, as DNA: TGTGCCAGCAGACTACAGGGAATTAGCAATCAGCCCCAGCATTTT.

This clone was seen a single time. The DNA of the CDR3 is TGTGCCAGCAGCTTACCTACCGGGACAGGGAATGAAAAACTGTTTTTT. This codes for CASSLPTGTGNEKLFF. The chain employs TRBV5-4 and TRBJ1-4, with 9 bases identical to TRBD1. Trimming at V came to 2 bases and at J to 5 bases, leaving 7 bases not matched to a gene. Looked up from germline, CDR1 is SGHNT and CDR2 is YYREEE (reference sequence). The CDR3 is 16 amino acids.

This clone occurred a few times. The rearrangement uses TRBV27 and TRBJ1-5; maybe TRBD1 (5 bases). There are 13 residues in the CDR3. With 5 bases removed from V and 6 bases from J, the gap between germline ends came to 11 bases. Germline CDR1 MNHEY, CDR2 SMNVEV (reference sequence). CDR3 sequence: CASSPGMGQPQHF. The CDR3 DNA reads TGTGCCAGCAGTCCAGGGATGGGTCAGCCCCAGCATTTT.

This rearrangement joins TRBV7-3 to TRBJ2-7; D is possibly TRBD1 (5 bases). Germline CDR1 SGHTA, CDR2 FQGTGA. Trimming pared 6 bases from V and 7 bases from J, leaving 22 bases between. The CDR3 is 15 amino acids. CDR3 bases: TGTGCCAGCAGTCTAACAGCCACACCCCAGGGTGAGCAGTACTTC. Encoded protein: CASSLTATPQGEQYF.

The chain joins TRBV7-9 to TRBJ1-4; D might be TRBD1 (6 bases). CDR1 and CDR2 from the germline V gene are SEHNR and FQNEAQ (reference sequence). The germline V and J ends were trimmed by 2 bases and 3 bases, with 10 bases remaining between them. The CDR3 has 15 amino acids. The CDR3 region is CASSLNRAPNEKLFF. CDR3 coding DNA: TGTGCCAGCAGCTTAAACAGGGCCCCTAATGAAAAACTGTTTTTT. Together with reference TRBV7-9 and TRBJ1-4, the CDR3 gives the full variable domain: DTGVSQNPRHKITKRGQNVTFRCDPISEHNRLYWYRQTLGQGPEFLTYFQNEAQLEKSRLLSDRFSAERPKGSFSTLEIQRTEQGDSAMYLCASSLNRAPNEKLFFGSGTQLSVL.

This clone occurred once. CDR3 sequence reads: CASSPKDTGGGTEAFF. The CDR3, as DNA: TGTGCCAGCAGCCCGAAAGATACAGGGGGCGGTACTGAAGCTTTCTTT. J is TRBJ1-1 and V is TRBV7-9, with TRBD1 matching over 9 bases. CDR1 and CDR2 from the germline V gene are SEHNR and FQNEAQ (reference sequence). This CDR3 has 16 residues. Trimming removed 5 bases from V and 5 bases from J; junction bases left unmatched: 12.